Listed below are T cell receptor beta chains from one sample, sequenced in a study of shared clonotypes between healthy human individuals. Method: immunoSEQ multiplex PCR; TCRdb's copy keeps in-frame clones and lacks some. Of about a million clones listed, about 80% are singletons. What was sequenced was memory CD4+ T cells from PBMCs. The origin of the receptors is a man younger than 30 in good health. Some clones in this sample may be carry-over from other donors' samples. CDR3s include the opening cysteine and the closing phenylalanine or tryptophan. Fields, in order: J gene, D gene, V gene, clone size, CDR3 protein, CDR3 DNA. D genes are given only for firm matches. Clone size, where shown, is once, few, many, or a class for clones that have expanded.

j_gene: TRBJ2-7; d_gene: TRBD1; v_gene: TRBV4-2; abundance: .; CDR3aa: CASSQGDRDSYEQYF; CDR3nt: TGTGCCAGCAGCCAAGGGGACAGAGACTCCTACGAGCAGTACTTC
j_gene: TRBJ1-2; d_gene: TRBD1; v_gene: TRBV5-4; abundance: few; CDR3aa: CASSLAGDSNGYTF; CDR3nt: TGTGCCAGCAGCTTGGCCGGGGACAGCAATGGCTACACCTTC
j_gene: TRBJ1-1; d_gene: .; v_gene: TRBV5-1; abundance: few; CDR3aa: CASSSAGENTEAFF; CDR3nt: TGCGCCAGCAGCTCCGCAGGGGAGAACACTGAAGCTTTCTTT
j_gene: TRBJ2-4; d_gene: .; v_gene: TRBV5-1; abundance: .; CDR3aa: CASNSDDLLAKNIQYF; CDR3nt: TGCGCCAGCAATTCAGATGACCTACTAGCCAAAAACATTCAGTACTTC
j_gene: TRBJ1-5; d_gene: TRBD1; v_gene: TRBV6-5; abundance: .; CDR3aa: CASSPQGARDQPQHF; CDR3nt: TGTGCCAGCAGTCCACAGGGGGCACGGGATCAGCCCCAGCATTTT
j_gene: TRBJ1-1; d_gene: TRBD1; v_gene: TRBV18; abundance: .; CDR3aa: CASSPQNRGQTEAFF; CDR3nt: TGTGCCAGCTCACCGCAAAACAGGGGACAGACTGAAGCTTTCTTT
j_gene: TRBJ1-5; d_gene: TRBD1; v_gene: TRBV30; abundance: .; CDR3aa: CAWSAKRQGTTNQPQHF; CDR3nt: TGTGCCTGGAGTGCAAAACGACAGGGGACCACCAATCAGCCCCAGCATTTT
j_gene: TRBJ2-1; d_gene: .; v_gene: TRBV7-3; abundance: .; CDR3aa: CASSIILHNEQFF; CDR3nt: TGTGCCAGCAGCATAATACTACACAATGAGCAGTTCTTC
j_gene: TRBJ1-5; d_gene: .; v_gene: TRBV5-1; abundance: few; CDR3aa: CASSLEGVSNQPQHF; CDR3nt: TGCGCCAGCAGCTTGGAAGGGGTTAGCAATCAGCCCCAGCATTTT
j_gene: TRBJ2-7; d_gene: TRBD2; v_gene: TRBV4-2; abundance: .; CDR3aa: CASSQRSGIPYEQYF; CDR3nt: TGTGCCAGCAGCCAACGAAGCGGGATCCCCTACGAGCAGTACTTC
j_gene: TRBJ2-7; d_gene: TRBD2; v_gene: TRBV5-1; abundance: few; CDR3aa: CASSYQALAGDPYEQYF; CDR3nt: TGCGCCAGCAGCTACCAGGCACTAGCGGGAGACCCCTACGAGCAGTACTTC
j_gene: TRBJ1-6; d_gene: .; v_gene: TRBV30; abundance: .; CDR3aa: CALSLNSPLHF; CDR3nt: TGTGCCCTGAGCCTTAATTCACCCCTCCACTTT
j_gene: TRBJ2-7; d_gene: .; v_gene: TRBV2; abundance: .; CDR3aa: CATVAGGGYEQYF; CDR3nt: TGTGCCACCGTTGCAGGGGGGGGATACGAGCAGTACTTC
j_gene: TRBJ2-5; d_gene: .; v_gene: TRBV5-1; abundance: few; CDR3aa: CASSLEGQETQYF; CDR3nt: TGCGCCAGCAGCTTGGAGGGGCAAGAGACCCAGTACTTC
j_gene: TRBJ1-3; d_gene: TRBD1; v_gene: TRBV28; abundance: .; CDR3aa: CASSLDREGNTIYF; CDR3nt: TGTGCCAGCAGTTTAGACAGGGAGGGAAACACCATATATTTT
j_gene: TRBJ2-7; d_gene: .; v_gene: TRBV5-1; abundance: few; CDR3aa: CASRAGTRYYEQYF; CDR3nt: TGCGCCAGCCGGGCCGGGACAAGATACTACGAGCAGTACTTC
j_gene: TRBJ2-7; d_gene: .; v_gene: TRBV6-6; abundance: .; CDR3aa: CASSYFLALSRDEQYF; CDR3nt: TGTGCCAGCAGTTACTTCCTTGCGCTTTCCAGGGACGAGCAGTACTTC
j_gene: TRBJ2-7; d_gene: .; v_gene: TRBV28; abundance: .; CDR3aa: CASNRGGTEAYEQYF; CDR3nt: TGTGCCAGCAACCGGGGGGGGACAGAGGCCTACGAGCAGTACTTC
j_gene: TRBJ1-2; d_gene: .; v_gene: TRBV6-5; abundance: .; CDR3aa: CASSSRSGGYTF; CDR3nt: TGTGCCAGCAGCTCTCGCTCAGGGGGCTACACCTTC
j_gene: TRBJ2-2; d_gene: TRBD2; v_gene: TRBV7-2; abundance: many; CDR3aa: CASSLASRLALTGELFF; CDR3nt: TGTGCCAGCAGCTTAGCTTCTCGACTAGCCCTCACCGGGGAGCTGTTTTTT
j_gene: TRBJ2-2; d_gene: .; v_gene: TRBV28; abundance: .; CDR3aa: CASISGGYSRVSGELFF; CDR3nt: TGTGCCAGCATCTCCGGGGGCTACAGTCGGGTGTCCGGGGAGCTGTTTTTT
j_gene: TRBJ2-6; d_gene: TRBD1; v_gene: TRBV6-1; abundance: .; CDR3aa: CASSGRQGASGANVLTF; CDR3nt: TGTGCCAGCAGTGGACGACAGGGGGCGTCCGGGGCCAACGTCCTGACTTTC
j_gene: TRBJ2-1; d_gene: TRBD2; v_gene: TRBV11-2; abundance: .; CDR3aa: CASSLQVAGGPDEQFF; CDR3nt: TGTGCCAGCAGCTTACAGGTAGCGGGAGGGCCCGATGAGCAGTTCTTC
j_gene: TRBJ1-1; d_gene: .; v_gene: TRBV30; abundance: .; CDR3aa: CASRTGHPEAFF; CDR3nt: TGTGCCTCGAGGACGGGCCACCCTGAAGCTTTCTTT
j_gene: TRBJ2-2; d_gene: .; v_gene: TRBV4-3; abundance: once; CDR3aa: CASSRRDYTGELFF; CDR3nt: TGCGCCAGCAGCCGGAGGGATTACACCGGGGAGCTGTTTTTT
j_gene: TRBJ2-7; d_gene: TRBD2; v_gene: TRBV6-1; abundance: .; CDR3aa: CATNSRGTSGYEQYF; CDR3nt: TGTGCCACTAATTCCAGGGGGACTAGCGGCTACGAGCAGTACTTC
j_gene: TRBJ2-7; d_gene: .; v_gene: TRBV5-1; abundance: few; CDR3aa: CASSSAYSYEQYF; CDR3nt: TGCGCCAGCAGCTCGGCGTACTCCTACGAGCAGTACTTC
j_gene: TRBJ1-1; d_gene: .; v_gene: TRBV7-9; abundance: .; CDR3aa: CASSPGEAFF; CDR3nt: TGTGCCAGCAGCCCGGGGGAAGCTTTCTTT
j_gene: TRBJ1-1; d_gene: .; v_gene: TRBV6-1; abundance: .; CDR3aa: CASSEVRGAEAFF; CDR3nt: TGTGCCAGCAGTGAGGTTCGAGGTGCTGAAGCTTTCTTT
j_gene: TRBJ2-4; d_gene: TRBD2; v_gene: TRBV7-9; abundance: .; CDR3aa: CASSLGLAGPLAKNIQYF; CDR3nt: TGTGCCAGCAGCCTGGGACTAGCGGGGCCACTAGCCAAAAACATTCAGTACTTC
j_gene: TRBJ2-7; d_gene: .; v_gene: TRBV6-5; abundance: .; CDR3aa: CASSYSGLETYEQYF; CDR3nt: TGTGCCAGCAGTTACTCTGGCCTAGAGACCTACGAGCAGTACTTC
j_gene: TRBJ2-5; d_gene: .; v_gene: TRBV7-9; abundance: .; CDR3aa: CASSPRPTVQETQYF; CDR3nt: TGTGCCAGCAGCCCGCGACCAACAGTCCAAGAGACCCAGTACTTC
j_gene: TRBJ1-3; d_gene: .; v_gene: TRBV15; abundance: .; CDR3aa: CATSRGAAGIDAIYF; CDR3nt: TGTGCCACCAGCAGAGGGGCGGCAGGGATCGACGCCATATATTTT
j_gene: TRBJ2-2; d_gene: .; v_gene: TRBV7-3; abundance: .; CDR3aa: CASSLGEPGELFF; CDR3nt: TGTGCCAGCAGCTTAGGAGAGCCCGGGGAGCTGTTTTTT
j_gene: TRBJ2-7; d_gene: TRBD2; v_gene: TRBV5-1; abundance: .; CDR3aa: CASSLIESGSSQQYF; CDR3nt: TGCGCCAGCAGCCTAATAGAAAGCGGGAGCAGTCAGCAGTACTTC
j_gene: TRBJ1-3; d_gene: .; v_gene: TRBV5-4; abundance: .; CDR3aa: CASSLAGSGNTIYF; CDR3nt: TGTGCCAGCAGCTTGGCTGGGTCTGGAAACACCATATATTTT
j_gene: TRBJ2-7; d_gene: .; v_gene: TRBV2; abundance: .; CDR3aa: CASSDGGAVEQYF; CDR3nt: TGTGCCAGCAGTGACGGGGGCGCCGTCGAGCAGTACTTC